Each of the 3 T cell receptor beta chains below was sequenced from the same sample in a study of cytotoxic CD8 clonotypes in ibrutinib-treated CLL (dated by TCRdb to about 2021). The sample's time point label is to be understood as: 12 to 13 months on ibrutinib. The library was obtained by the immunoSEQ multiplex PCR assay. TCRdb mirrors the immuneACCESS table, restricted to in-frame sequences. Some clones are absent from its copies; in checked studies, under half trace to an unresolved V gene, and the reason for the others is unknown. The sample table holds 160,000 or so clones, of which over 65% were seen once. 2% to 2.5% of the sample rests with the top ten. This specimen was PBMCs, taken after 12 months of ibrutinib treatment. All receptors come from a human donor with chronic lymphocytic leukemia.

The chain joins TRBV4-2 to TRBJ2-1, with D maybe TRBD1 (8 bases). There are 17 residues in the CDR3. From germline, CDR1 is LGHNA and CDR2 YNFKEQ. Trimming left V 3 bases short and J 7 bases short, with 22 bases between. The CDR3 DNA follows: TGTGCCAGCAGCCAGTCGATCCGTAACAGGGGGGGGAATGAGCAGTTCTTC. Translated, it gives CASSQSIRNRGGNEQFF.

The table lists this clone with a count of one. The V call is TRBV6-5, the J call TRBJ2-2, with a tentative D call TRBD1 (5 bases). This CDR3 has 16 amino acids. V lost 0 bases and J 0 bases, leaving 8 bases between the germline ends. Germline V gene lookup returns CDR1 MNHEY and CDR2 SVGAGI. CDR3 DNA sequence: TGTGCCAGCAGTTACTCCTCACAGGCGAACACCGGGGAGCTGTTTTTT. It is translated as CASSYSSQANTGELFF.

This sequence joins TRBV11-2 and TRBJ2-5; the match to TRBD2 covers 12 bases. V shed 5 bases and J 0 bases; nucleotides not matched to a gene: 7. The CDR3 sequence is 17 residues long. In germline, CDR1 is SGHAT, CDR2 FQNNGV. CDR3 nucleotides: TGTGCCAGCAGCCTTAGACTAGCGGGAGCCTACCAAGAGACCCAGTACTTC. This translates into CASSLRLAGAYQETQYF. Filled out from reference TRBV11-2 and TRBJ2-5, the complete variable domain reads EAGVAQSPRYKIIEKRQSVAFWCNPISGHATLYWYQQILGQGPKLLIQFQNNGVVDDSQLPKDRFSAERLKGVDSTLKIQPAKLEDSAVYLCASSLRLAGAYQETQYFGPGTRLLVL.